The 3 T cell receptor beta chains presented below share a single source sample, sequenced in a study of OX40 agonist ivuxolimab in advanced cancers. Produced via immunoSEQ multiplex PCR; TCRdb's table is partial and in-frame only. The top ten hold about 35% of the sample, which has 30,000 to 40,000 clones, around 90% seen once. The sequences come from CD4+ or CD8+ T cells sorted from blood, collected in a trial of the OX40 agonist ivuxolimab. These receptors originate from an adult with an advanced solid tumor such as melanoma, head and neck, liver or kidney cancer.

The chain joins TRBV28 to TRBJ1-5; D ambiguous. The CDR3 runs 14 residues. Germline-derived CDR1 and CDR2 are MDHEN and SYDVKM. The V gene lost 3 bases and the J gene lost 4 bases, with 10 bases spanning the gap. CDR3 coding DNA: TGTGCCAGCAGTTTGGGCGGTACTAATCAGCCCCAGCATTTT. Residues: CASSLGGTNQPQHF.

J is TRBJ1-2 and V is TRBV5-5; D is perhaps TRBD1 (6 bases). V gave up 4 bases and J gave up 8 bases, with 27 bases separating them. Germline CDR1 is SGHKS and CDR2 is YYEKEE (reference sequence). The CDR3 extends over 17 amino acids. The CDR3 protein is CASSPAGAGSSSTGYTF. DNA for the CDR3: TGTGCCAGCAGCCCGGCGGGGGCAGGATCCTCTTCTACCGGCTACACCTTC.

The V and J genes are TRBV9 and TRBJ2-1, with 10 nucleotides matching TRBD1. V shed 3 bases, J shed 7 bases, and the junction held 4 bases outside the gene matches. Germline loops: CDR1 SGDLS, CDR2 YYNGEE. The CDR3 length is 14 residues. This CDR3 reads CASSAEDRGNEQFF. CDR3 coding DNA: TGTGCCAGCAGCGCCGAGGACAGGGGGAATGAGCAGTTCTTC. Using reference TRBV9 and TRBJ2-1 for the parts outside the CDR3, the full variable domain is DSGVTQTPKHLITATGQRVTLRCSPRSGDLSVYWYQQSLDQGLQFLIQYYNGEERAKGNILERFSAQQFPDLHSELNLSSLELGDSALYFCASSAEDRGNEQFFGPGTRLTVL.